One T cell receptor (beta chain) is described in this entry. Sequenced by immunoSEQ multiplex PCR; TCRdb stores in-frame clones only, minus some. Among 50,000 to 70,000 clones listed, approximately 94% were seen once. Germline values: CDR1 LGHDT, CDR2 YNNKEL (reference sequence). The CDR3 totals 16 residues. V gave up 2 bases and J gave up 6 bases, with 17 bases separating them. The data stem from a study of control samples from healthy donors and cancer patients. The sequenced sample was blood. The rearrangement joins TRBV3-1 (or the pseudogene TRBV3-2) to TRBJ1-3, with D perhaps TRBD1 (6 bases). The TCR sequence derives from a woman aged 18-29 years in good health. The CDR3 DNA is TGTGCCAGCAGCCAACCCCACAGGGTAACGGAAAACACCATATATTTT. This gives the protein CASSQPHRVTENTIYF.